One T cell receptor (beta chain) is described in this entry. Its antigen is currently unknown. The sample originates from a study of identical twins. The cDNA had a unique molecular identifier and a template-switch universal primer site. One entry per CDR3 protein results from TCRdb running MiXCR on the 5' RACE reads. The repertoire has about 690,000 distinct CDR3 sequences, approximately 6.1% of them found once; the top ten carry around 1.9%. Germline lookup yields CDR1 SNHLY and CDR2 FYNNEI. The CDR3 covers 12 residues. V gave up 9 bases and J gave up 9 bases, with 17 bases separating them. Study-level findings and limits: Recombination models fit unrelated individuals' TCR alpha sharing but underestimated twins'. Invariant MAIT and iNKT cells are populations that could partly confound zero-insertion analyses. When twins shared out-of-frame alpha sequences, those sequences had excess low generation probability.

This TCR was recovered from a man between 18 and 35 years old in good health. The sample comprised naive T cells sorted from blood. The chain has TRBV2 and TRBJ2-5; unclear D gene. CDR3 DNA: TGTGCCAGTCGTAGGGTTTCGGCGGCCCAGTACTTC. This gives the protein CASRRVSAAQYF.